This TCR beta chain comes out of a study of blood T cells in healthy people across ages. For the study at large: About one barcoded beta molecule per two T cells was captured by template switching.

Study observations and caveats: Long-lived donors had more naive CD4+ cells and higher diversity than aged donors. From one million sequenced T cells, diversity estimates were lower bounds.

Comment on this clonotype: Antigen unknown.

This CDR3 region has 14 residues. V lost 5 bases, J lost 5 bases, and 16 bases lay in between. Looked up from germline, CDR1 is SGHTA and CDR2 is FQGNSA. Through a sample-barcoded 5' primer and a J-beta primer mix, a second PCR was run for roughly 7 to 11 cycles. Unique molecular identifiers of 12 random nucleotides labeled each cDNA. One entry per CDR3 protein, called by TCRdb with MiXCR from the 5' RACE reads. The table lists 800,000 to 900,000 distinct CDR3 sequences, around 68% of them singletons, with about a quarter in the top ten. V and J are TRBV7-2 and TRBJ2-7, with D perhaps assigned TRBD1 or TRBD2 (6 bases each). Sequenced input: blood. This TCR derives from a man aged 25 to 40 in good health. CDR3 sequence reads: CASSPRGPVHEQYF. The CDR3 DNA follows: TGTGCCAGCAGCCCCCGGGGGCCGGTCCACGAGCAGTACTTC.